The present T cell receptor (beta chain) was sequenced within a study of blood T cell repertoires in COVID-19 (dated by TCRdb to 2018 to 2020). The study in broad terms: Samples from collaborators originated in the United States, Italy and Spain and spanned both the acute and convalescent phases of COVID-19. The prospective study material was composed of cDNA or gDNA derived from T cells, B-cell-depleted T cells, or PBMCs. Subjects who had been exposed to COVID-19, were actively infected with it, or had recovered from it provided the deeply sampled blood TCRbeta repertoires that made up the dataset. A freely available public database, intended as a resource for researchers studying the immune response to SARS-CoV-2, is where the repertoires were released. Samples came from the ongoing ImmuneRACE study (first 160 participants) plus 1,254 subjects from 6 global collaborators. A de-identified subject ID, COVID-19 status, age in years and sex were almost always included in the sample metadata. Where available, HLA class I and class II types were taken from metadata supplied by the sample provider and were not determined by assay-based typing.

On this clone itself: Its specific antigen is unknown. Per-base quality was not reported, and no clone a single base away is much larger than it.

The study at large found these results: How much clinical and demographic metadata was included differed by source and by participant, and the metadata was provided uncurated.

TCRbeta CDR3 regions were amplified from genomic DNA by means of the immunoSEQ Assay, a bias-controlled multiplex PCR. In the authors' own workflow: Nucleated cell counts per sample were estimated from amplification of reference gene primers within the assay. Sequence reads were collapsed and filtered to measure the absolute abundance of every unique TCRbeta CDR3 rearrangement. Productive Simpson clonality was computed per sample as the square root of Simpson's diversity index over productive rearrangements. Drawn from immuneACCESS, this table holds only the in-frame rearrangements with V and J called that TCRdb kept. Clones are partly lost; checked studies trace under half to an unresolved V gene and leave the rest unexplained. The V and J calls and clone size were taken over from that table, and D and trimming were inferred from the DNA. The sample table contains some 250,000 clones; only one count was recorded for around 90% of them. Just over 7% of the sample is in the top ten clones.

Another Seattle source contributed samples from volunteer blood donors who had recovered from COVID-19. Whole blood was collected in K2EDTA tubes by collaborating institutions according to the institutions' own protocols. Collaborator samples were shipped for TCRbeta analysis as frozen whole blood, isolated PBMCs, or DNA extracted from either sample type. The germline V gene yields SGDLS for CDR1 and YYNGEE for CDR2. The CDR3 measures 13 amino acids from cysteine to phenylalanine. The only DNA kept is the CDR3, 39 bases in frame from the first base. V was cut back by 1 base and J by 3 bases, leaving a gap of 5 bases between them.

The TCR originated in a man in his fifties or sixties who had recovered from COVID-19. Sequencing input: peripheral blood. The sequence links TRBV9 to TRBJ2-1, with TRBD1 as a weak D call on 5 bases. CDR3 loop: CASSVQGYNEQFF. The sequence in DNA is TGTGCCAGCAGCGTACAGGGCTACAATGAGCAGTTCTTC.